These T cell receptor beta chains were read from a single sample in a study of response to subunit inactivated influenza vaccine. TCRdb re-called the RT-PCR reads with MiXCR, one entry per CDR3 protein. The sample includes approximately 490,000 distinct CDR3 sequences, approximately 6.9% of them seen just once. Here the sequenced sample was PBMCs from blood, taken 23 months after vaccination. These receptors all come from a man aged 50 to 69 who received an inactivated influenza vaccine. CDR3s include the opening cysteine and the closing phenylalanine or tryptophan. The D gene is left open where the match is weak. Clone size, where shown, is once, few, many, or a class for clones that have expanded.

TRBD2	few	TRBV20-1	TRBJ2-5	CSARRLAGAETQYF	TGCAGTGCTAGAAGACTAGCGGGAGCCGAGACCCAGTACTTC
NA	many	TRBV7-8	TRBJ2-7	CASSSRQVLTYEQYF	TGTGCCAGCAGCTCGAGACAGGTGCTCACCTACGAGCAGTACTTC
NA	few	TRBV4-1	TRBJ2-1	CASSQSLGNEQFF	TGCGCCAGCAGCCAGTCGCTCGGCAATGAGCAGTTCTTC
NA	few	TRBV6-2/TRBV6-3	TRBJ2-1	CASSYVGPTFEQFF	TGTGCCAGCAGTTATGTGGGTCCGACGTTTGAGCAGTTCTTC
NA	few	TRBV11-1	TRBJ2-1	CASSTPEGGRHYNEQFF	TGTGCCAGCAGCACGCCGGAGGGGGGGCGACACTACAATGAGCAGTTCTTC
TRBD2	few	TRBV29-1	TRBJ2-2	CSVELAGTNTGELFF	TGCAGCGTTGAACTAGCGGGAACGAACACCGGGGAGCTGTTTTTT
TRBD2	few	TRBV20-1	TRBJ2-1	CSAAGGQDEQFF	TGCAGTGCTGCGGGGGGGCAGGATGAGCAGTTCTTC
TRBD1	few	TRBV20-1	TRBJ1-6	CSAPTGVGDSPLHF	TGCAGTGCTCCGACAGGGGTTGGTGATTCACCCCTCCACTTT
NA	NA	TRBV3-1	TRBJ1-3	CASSPAGNSGNTIYF	TGTGCCAGCAGCCCGGCCGGAAACTCTGGAAACACCATATATTTT
NA	many	TRBV6-1	TRBJ2-1	CASSDRLFRGSYNEQFF	TGTGCCAGCAGTGATCGCCTTTTTCGGGGGTCCTACAATGAGCAGTTCTTC
TRBD1	few	TRBV7-9	TRBJ2-3	CASSLPGGTTDTQYF	TGTGCCAGCAGCCTCCCAGGGGGCACCACAGATACGCAGTATTTT
NA	NA	TRBV6-1	TRBJ1-6	CASREAGFSPLHF	TGTGCCAGCAGGGAAGCAGGGTTCTCACCCCTCCACTTT
NA	many	TRBV4-3	TRBJ2-3	CASSQGNGERTQYF	TGCGCCAGCAGCCAAGGGAACGGCGAACGTACGCAGTATTTT
NA	few	TRBV4-3	TRBJ2-3	CASSQDWRATRTDTQYF	TGCGCCAGCAGCCAAGATTGGAGGGCGACTCGCACAGATACGCAGTATTTT
NA	many	TRBV28	TRBJ1-2	CASSPDGYYGYTF	TGTGCCAGCAGCCCGGACGGGTACTATGGCTACACCTTC
NA	NA	TRBV5-1	TRBJ1-2	CASSPEAVASRGYTF	TGCGCCAGCAGCCCGGAAGCCGTGGCTTCACGCGGCTACACCTTC
NA	NA	TRBV11-2	TRBJ2-5	CASSLDPRTQYF	TGTGCCAGCAGCTTAGATCCGCGGACCCAGTACTTC
NA	many	TRBV20-1	TRBJ2-3	CSASVDYLEDTQYF	TGCAGTGCTAGCGTGGACTACCTCGAAGATACGCAGTATTTT
NA	few	TRBV15	TRBJ2-7	CATSRAPPSEQYF	TGTGCCACCAGCAGGGCTCCTCCGTCCGAGCAGTACTTC
NA	many	TRBV7-6	TRBJ2-2	CASSLNAIRGGELFF	TGTGCCAGCAGCTTGAATGCAATACGGGGCGGGGAGCTGTTTTTT
NA	few	TRBV15	TRBJ2-1	CATSRASATYNEQFF	TGTGCCACCAGCAGGGCTAGCGCTACCTACAATGAGCAGTTCTTC
NA	few	TRBV6-5	TRBJ2-7	CASSYAGLRGNEQYF	TGTGCCAGCAGTTATGCAGGGTTAAGAGGTAACGAGCAGTACTTC
TRBD2	few	TRBV20-1	TRBJ2-7	CSARDGGLAGGDRYEQYF	TGCAGTGCTAGAGATGGCGGACTAGCGGGAGGGGACCGCTACGAGCAGTACTTC
TRBD1	many	TRBV6-6	TRBJ2-7	CASSYGTGGEQYF	TGTGCCAGCAGTTACGGGACAGGGGGTGAGCAGTACTTC
TRBD2	few	TRBV4-3	TRBJ2-2	CASSQLAGRRHTGELFF	TGCGCCAGCAGCCAGCTAGCGGGGAGACGGCACACCGGGGAGCTGTTTTTT